These 31 T cell receptor beta chains came from one sample sequenced in a study of blood T cell repertoires in COVID-19. Produced via immunoSEQ multiplex PCR; TCRdb's table is partial and in-frame only. Among about 13,000 clones listed, around 90% were seen once. The specimen sequenced was peripheral blood. The receptors originated from a human donor with active COVID-19. The donor label of this sample is uncertain.

The rearrangement links TRBV7-2 to TRBJ2-7; a weak D match, TRBD2 (6 bases). The CDR3 has 15 amino acids. Germline V gene sequence: CDR1 SGHTA, CDR2 FQGNSA. V dropped 4 bases and J dropped 4 bases, with 17 bases sitting between them. CDR3 nucleotide sequence: TGTGCCAGCAGCTCCGAAACGGAGGGCTGGTACGAGCAGTACTTC. Amino acids: CASSSETEGWYEQYF.

This clone is medium-sized. The rearrangement links TRBV18 to TRBJ1-6; TRBD1 is a possible D gene (6 bases). The V and J ends lost 4 bases and 7 bases respectively, with 11 bases between them. This CDR3 contains 14 residues. CDR1 KGHSH and CDR2 LQKENI come from the germline V gene. The CDR3 protein is CASSREGVNSPLHF. The CDR3, as DNA: TGTGCCAGCTCACGGGAGGGGGTGAATTCACCCCTCCACTTT.

The CDR3 DNA is TGTGCCAGCAGCCCCGGGACTAGGGATACGCAGTATTTT. Its translation is CASSPGTRDTQYF. The V gene is TRBV9, the J gene TRBJ2-3; 8 nucleotides agree with TRBD2. Trimming took 4 bases from V and 6 from J; bases not matched to a gene: 4. The CDR3 extends over 13 amino acids. The V gene's germline CDR1 is SGDLS and CDR2 YYNGEE.

V usage is TRBV29-1 and J usage is TRBJ2-5, with a weak D call TRBD2 (7 bases). V dropped 5 bases and J dropped 5 bases, with 15 bases sitting between them. The CDR3 is 13 residues long. CDR1 SQVTM and CDR2 ANQGSEA come from the germline V gene. The CDR3 coding sequence is TGCAGCGTTAGGATGGGGGGGCCGGAGACCCAGTACTTC. It encodes CSVRMGGPETQYF.

The J gene is TRBJ2-7, the V gene TRBV28; 9 nucleotides align to TRBD1. The CDR3 covers 15 residues. CDR1 and CDR2 (germline): MDHEN, SYDVKM. J gave up 2 bases and V 4 bases, and 6 bases lay outside the gene matches. The CDR3 sequence: CASSSDRGYTYEQYF. The CDR3 region has the DNA TGTGCCAGCAGTTCCGACAGGGGGTATACCTACGAGCAGTACTTC.

This chain connects TRBV5-1 to TRBJ2-7; 9 bases match TRBD1. The CDR3 is made up of 15 amino acids. Germline CDR1 reads SGHRS; CDR2 reads YFSETQ. V shed 4 bases, J shed 2 bases, and the junction held 7 bases outside the gene matches. CDR3 region: CASSEGTGKTYEQYF. The CDR3 coding sequence is TGCGCCAGCAGCGAAGGGACAGGGAAGACCTACGAGCAGTACTTC.

This chain links TRBV7-3 with TRBJ2-1; 11 nucleotides agree with TRBD1. The length of the CDR3 is 14 residues. With V trimmed by 5 bases and J by 7 bases, 4 bases remained unmatched. CDR1 is SGHTA, CDR2 FQGTGA, per germline. CDR3: CASSTGTGGNEQFF. The CDR3 bases are TGTGCCAGCAGCACCGGGACAGGGGGGAATGAGCAGTTCTTC.

The DNA of the CDR3 is TGTGCCTCGGCGGGACAGGTCCTCAATCAGCCCCAGCATTTT. As protein: CASAGQVLNQPQHF. This chain joins TRBV7-9 and TRBJ1-5; 8 bases map to TRBD1. With V trimmed by 11 bases and J by 3 bases, 9 bases remained unmatched. The germline CDR1 and CDR2 sequences are SEHNR and FQNEAQ (reference sequence). The length of the CDR3 is 14 residues.

V usage is TRBV6-1 and J usage is TRBJ1-1, with TRBD1 identical over 7 bases. The germline gives CDR1 MNHNS, CDR2 SASEGT. After removal of 0 bases from V and 3 bases from J, the junction contained 7 bases not matched to a gene. The CDR3 is made up of 16 amino acids. CDR3 protein: CASSEAGQREDTEAFF. The CDR3 DNA sequence: TGTGCCAGCAGTGAAGCGGGACAGAGAGAGGACACTGAAGCTTTCTTT.

The chain has TRBV6-1 and TRBJ2-3, with D uncertain. Germline assignment: CDR1 MNHNS and CDR2 SASEGT. Trimming left V 2 bases short and J 7 bases short, with 10 bases between. This CDR3 has 13 amino acids. In DNA form, the CDR3 reads TGTGCCAGCAGTGAACCTCGGAGCCATACGCAGTATTTT. As protein: CASSEPRSHTQYF.

The V and J genes are TRBV6-6 and TRBJ2-3, with TRBD2 matching over 10 bases. Germline V CDR1 and CDR2: MNHNY, SVGAGI (reference sequence). The CDR3 spans 16 residues. The V and J ends lost 6 bases and 2 bases, in that order; junction bases with no gene match: 8. CDR3 DNA: TGTGCCAGCAGCCATCTAGCGGGGGCCGACACAGATACGCAGTATTTT. This sequence encodes CASSHLAGADTDTQYF.

This chain uses TRBV7-2 with TRBJ2-2; a weak D match, TRBD2 (5 bases). This CDR3 contains 14 residues. Trimming took off 4 bases at V and 6 bases at J, with 12 bases between the two ends. Germline CDR1 and CDR2: SGHTA and FQGNSA. The DNA for the CDR3 is TGTGCCAGCAGCTCTCGGACTGGCCCCGGGGAGCTGTTTTTT. It codes for CASSSRTGPGELFF.

V and J are TRBV6-5 and TRBJ2-7; 8 bases map to TRBD1. V lost 0 bases, J lost 1 base, and 5 bases stayed unmatched. The germline CDR1 and CDR2 sequences are MNHEY and SVGAGI. CDR3 length equals 16 residues. The CDR3 reads CASSYSFGQGSYEQYF. The CDR3 DNA sequence: TGTGCCAGCAGTTACTCGTTTGGACAGGGTTCCTACGAGCAGTACTTC.

V is TRBV6-5 and J is TRBJ1-4, with D tentatively TRBD1 (5 bases). The germline V gene encodes CDR1 MNHEY and CDR2 SVGAGI. This CDR3 has 14 residues. Between the trimmed V and J ends, which lost 6 bases and 3 bases, there was a span of 11 bases. The CDR3, as DNA: TGTGCCAGCAGAGGCAGGGCGTCTAATGAAAAACTGTTTTTT. Its protein product is CASRGRASNEKLFF.

The gene calls are TRBV6-1 and TRBJ1-2; D call uncertain. CDR1 and CDR2 from the germline V gene are MNHNS and SASEGT. The CDR3 is made up of 13 amino acids. Trimming left V 1 base short and J 13 bases short, with 16 bases between. CDR3 sequence (DNA): TGTGCCAGCAGTGAAGTAAGGTCGGGAATTCCCACCTTC. Translating it yields CASSEVRSGIPTF.

This clone was picked up one time. Written as DNA, the CDR3 is TGTGCCATCAGTGCCGGGACAGGGCCCGATGAGCAGTTCTTC. Translation: CAISAGTGPDEQFF. The gene calls are TRBV10-3 and TRBJ2-1; TRBD1 agrees at 9 bases. Germline CDR1 reads ENHRY; CDR2 reads SYGVKD. The trim removed 4 bases at V and 8 bases at J, leaving 6 bases unmatched. This CDR3 spans 14 amino acids.

The chain carries TRBV5-4 and TRBJ2-7; 8 positions agree with TRBD2. CDR3 length: 13 amino acids. CDR1 and CDR2 from the germline V gene are SGHNT and YYREEE (reference sequence). After removal of 4 bases from V and 7 bases from J, the junction contained 7 bases not matched to a gene. The CDR3 reads CASSRGLDVEQYF. The CDR3 bases are TGTGCCAGCAGCCGGGGACTAGATGTAGAGCAGTACTTC.

The V call is TRBV2, the J call TRBJ1-5; 12 nucleotides align to TRBD1. The CDR3 is made up of 18 amino acids. CDR1 is SNHLY, CDR2 FYNNEI, per germline. The trim removed 8 bases at V and 0 bases at J, leaving 11 bases unmatched. For the CDR3, the DNA is TGTGCCAGCGCCACCGGGACAGGGGGCAGGAGTAGCAATCAGCCCCAGCATTTT. Protein product: CASATGTGGRSSNQPQHF.

This sequence joins TRBV3-1 (or the pseudogene TRBV3-2) and TRBJ2-7; TRBD1 agrees at 9 bases. Germline V lookup: CDR1 LGHDT, CDR2 YNNKEL (reference sequence). The CDR3 contains 15 residues. Unmatched junction bases numbered 7, after V lost 3 bases and J lost 4 bases. In nucleotides, the CDR3 is TGTGCCAGCAGCCAGGCTGGGACAGGGTGGTACGAGCAGTACTTC. Translation gives CASSQAGTGWYEQYF.

The chain couples TRBV18 to TRBJ1-5; 9 bases align to TRBD1. V shed 3 bases, J shed 2 bases, and the junction held 2 bases outside the gene matches. Germline V gene lookup returns CDR1 KGHSH and CDR2 LQKENI. CDR3 size: 15 residues. CDR3 DNA: TGTGCCAGCTCACCGGACAGGGGCGGCAATCAGCCCCAGCATTTT. Translating gives CASSPDRGGNQPQHF.

The chain is built from TRBV5-1 and TRBJ2-1, with 7 bases matching TRBD2. The CDR3 has 13 residues. The junction had 1 base not matched to a gene; V was cut back by 5 bases and J by 2 bases. Germline V gene data show CDR1 as SGHRS and CDR2 as YFSETQ. This chain's CDR3 is CASSREAYNEQFF. In DNA form, the CDR3 reads TGCGCCAGCAGTCGGGAGGCCTACAATGAGCAGTTCTTC.

The chain employs TRBV6-5 and TRBJ2-7, with 7 bases matching TRBD1. Germline CDR1 reads MNHEY; CDR2 reads SVGAGI. The CDR3 has 15 residues. The V gene end was trimmed by 2 bases and the J gene end by 5 bases; junction bases not matched to a gene: 9. The CDR3 region has the DNA TGTGCCAGCAGTTACCCTACAGGGGAGTGCGACGAGCAGTACTTC. Residues: CASSYPTGECDEQYF.

The chain has TRBV2 and TRBJ1-6; TRBD1 matches at 7 bases. The CDR3 consists of 12 residues. The trim removed 8 bases at V and 12 bases at J, leaving 7 bases unmatched. Germline V gene lookup returns CDR1 SNHLY and CDR2 FYNNEI. DNA of the CDR3: TGTGCCAGCGTTGGGACAGCTGGACCCCTCCACTTT. This translates into CASVGTAGPLHF. The variable domain in full, completed from reference TRBV2 and TRBJ1-6, reads EPEVTQTPSHQVTQMGQEVILRCVPISNHLYFYWYRQILGQKVEFLVSFYNNEISEKSEIFDDQFSVERPDGSNFTLKIRSTKLEDSAMYFCASVGTAGPLHFGNGTRLTVT.

The sample holds a few counts of this clone. This chain uses TRBV2 with TRBJ2-2; the match to TRBD2 covers 7 bases. Trimming removed 5 bases from V and 2 bases from J; junction bases left unmatched: 8. This CDR3 has 16 residues. Germline assignment: CDR1 SNHLY and CDR2 FYNNEI. The CDR3: CASSSLAVANTGELFF. CDR3 in DNA: TGTGCCAGCAGTTCTCTAGCGGTCGCTAACACCGGGGAGCTGTTTTTT.

The CDR3 DNA is TGTGCCAGCAGCTTGGAGGGGGCACCCCACAATGAGCAGTTCTTC. Protein product: CASSLEGAPHNEQFF. The rearrangement uses TRBV11-3 and TRBJ2-1; possible D gene TRBD1, 7 bases. Germline CDR1 and CDR2: SGHNT and YENEEA. Between the trimmed V and J ends, which lost 3 bases and 5 bases, there was a span of 14 bases. CDR3 length equals 15 residues.

This clone was picked up one time. V is TRBV12-2 and J is TRBJ1-2; TRBD1 reflects the table's D call only, with no check against the DNA. TRBV12-2 is tagged as a pseudogene. The CDR3 has 17 amino acids. In nucleotides, the CDR3 is TGTGCAAGTCGCTTTTTTATTTGGGACATTCTCCCTGTTGGCTACACCTTC. Encoded protein: CASRFFIWDILPVGYTF.

The rearrangement links TRBV5-1 to TRBJ2-3; 11 bases map to TRBD1. J lost 0 bases, V lost 4 bases, and 4 bases had no gene match. The CDR3 extends over 16 amino acids. CDR1 is SGHRS and CDR2 is YFSETQ in the germline V gene. CDR3 DNA sequence: TGCGCCAGCAGCCTCGGACAGGGGGCAAGCACAGATACGCAGTATTTT. Its translation is CASSLGQGASTDTQYF.

The chain recombines TRBV4-2 with TRBJ2-5, with 11 bases aligning to TRBD2. The CDR3 length is 16 residues. V lost 1 base to trimming and J lost 1 base; unmatched junction nucleotides: 2. Germline V gene sequence: CDR1 LGHNA, CDR2 YNFKEQ. The CDR3 loop is CASSQGTSGGQETQYF. CDR3 coding DNA: TGTGCCAGCAGCCAAGGTACTAGCGGGGGCCAAGAGACCCAGTACTTC.

This chain links TRBV7-3 with TRBJ2-6, with TRBD2 matching over 8 bases. The V gene's germline CDR1 is SGHTA and CDR2 FQGTGA. The CDR3 runs 17 residues. After removal of 8 bases from V and 4 bases from J, the junction contained 13 bases not matched to a gene. CDR3 coding DNA: TGTGCCAGCCTCCCGGGCGGGGGGCCGGCCGGGGCCAACGTCCTGACTTTC. Translated: CASLPGGGPAGANVLTF.

The chain couples TRBV12-5 to TRBJ1-6; tentative D call: TRBD1 (5 bases). CDR3 size: 15 residues. Germline V gives CDR1 LGHNT, CDR2 FRNRAP. Trimming left V 3 bases short and J 7 bases short, with 13 bases between. The CDR3 is CASGFQGGGNSPLHF. The DNA for the CDR3 is TGTGCTAGTGGTTTCCAGGGAGGAGGGAATTCACCCCTCCACTTT. Combining the CDR3 with reference TRBV12-5 and TRBJ1-6 gives the whole variable domain DARVTQTPRHKVTEMGQEVTMRCQPILGHNTVFWYRQTMMQGLELLAYFRNRAPLDDSGMPKDRFSAEMPDATLATLKIQPSEPRDSAVYFCASGFQGGGNSPLHFGNGTRLTVT.

The gene calls are TRBV30 and TRBJ1-3; 7 bases are a match to TRBD1. The CDR3 runs to 14 residues. V lost 0 bases to trimming and J lost 4 bases; unmatched junction nucleotides: 3. Germline lookup yields CDR1 GTSNPN and CDR2 SVGIG (reference sequence). CDR3 loop: CAWSVQGIGNTIYF. The CDR3 DNA sequence: TGTGCCTGGAGTGTACAGGGGATCGGAAACACCATATATTTT.